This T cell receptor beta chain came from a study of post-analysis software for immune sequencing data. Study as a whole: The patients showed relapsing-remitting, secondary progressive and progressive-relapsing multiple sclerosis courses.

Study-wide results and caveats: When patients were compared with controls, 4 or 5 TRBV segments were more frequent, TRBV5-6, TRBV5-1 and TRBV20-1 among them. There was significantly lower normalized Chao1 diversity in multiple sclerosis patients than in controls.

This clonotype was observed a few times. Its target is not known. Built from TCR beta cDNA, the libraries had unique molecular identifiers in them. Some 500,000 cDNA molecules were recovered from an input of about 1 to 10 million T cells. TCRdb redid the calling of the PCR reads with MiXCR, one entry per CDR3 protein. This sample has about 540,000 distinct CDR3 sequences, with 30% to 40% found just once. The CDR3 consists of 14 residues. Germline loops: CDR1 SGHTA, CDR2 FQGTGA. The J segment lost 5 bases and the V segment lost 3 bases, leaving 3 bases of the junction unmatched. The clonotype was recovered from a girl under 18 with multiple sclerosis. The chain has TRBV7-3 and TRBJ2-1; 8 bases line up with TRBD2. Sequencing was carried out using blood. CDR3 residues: CASSFGGGHNEQFF. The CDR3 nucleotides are TGTGCCAGCAGCTTCGGCGGGGGGCACAATGAGCAGTTCTTC. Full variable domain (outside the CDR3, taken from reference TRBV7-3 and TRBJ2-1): GAGVSQTPSNKVTEKGKYVELRCDPISGHTALYWYRQSLGQGPEFLIYFQGTGAADDSGLPNDRFFAVRPEGSVSTLKIQRTERGDSAVYLCASSFGGGHNEQFFGPGTRLTVL.